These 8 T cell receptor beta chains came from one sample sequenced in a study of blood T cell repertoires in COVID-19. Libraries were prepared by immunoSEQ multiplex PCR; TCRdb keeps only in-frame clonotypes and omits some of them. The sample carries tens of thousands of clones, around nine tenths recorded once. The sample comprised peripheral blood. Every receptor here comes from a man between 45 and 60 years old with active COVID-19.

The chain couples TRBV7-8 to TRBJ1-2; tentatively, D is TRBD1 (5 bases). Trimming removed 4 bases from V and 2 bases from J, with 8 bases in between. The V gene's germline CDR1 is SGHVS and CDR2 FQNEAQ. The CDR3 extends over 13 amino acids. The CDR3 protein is CASSSEGNYGYTF. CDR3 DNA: TGTGCCAGCAGCTCGGAGGGGAACTATGGCTACACCTTC.

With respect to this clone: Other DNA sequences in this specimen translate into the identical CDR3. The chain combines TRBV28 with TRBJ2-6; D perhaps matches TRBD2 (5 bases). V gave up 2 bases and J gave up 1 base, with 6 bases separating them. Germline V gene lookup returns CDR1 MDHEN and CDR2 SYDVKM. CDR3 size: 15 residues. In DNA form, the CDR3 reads TGTGCCAGCAGTTTAACGGGGTCTGGGGCCAACGTCCTGACTTTC. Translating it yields CASSLTGSGANVLTF.

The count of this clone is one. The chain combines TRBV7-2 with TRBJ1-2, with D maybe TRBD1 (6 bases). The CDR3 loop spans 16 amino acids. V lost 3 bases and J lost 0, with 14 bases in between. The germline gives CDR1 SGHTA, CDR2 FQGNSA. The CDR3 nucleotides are TGTGCCAGCAGCTTTTCGACAGGTCCAGCTAACTATGGCTACACCTTC. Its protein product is CASSFSTGPANYGYTF.

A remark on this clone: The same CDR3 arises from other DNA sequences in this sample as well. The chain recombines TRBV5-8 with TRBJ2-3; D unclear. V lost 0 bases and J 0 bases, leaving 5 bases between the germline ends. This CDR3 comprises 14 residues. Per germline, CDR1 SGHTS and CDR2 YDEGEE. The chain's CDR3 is CASSLGQSTDTQYF. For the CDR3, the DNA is TGTGCCAGCAGCTTGGGCCAGAGCACAGATACGCAGTATTTT.

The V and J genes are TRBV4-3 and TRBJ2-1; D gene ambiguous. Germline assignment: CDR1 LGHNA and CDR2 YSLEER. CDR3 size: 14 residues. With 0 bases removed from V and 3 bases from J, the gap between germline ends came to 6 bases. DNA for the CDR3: TGCGCCAGCAGCCAAGAAACGGGCTACAATGAGCAGTTCTTC. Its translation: CASSQETGYNEQFF.

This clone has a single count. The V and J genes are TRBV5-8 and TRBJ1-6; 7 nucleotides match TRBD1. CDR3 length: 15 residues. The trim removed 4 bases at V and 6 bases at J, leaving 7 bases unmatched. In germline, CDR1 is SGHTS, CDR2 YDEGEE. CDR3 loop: CASSRPGTANSPLHF. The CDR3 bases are TGTGCCAGCAGCCGCCCCGGGACAGCTAATTCACCCCTCCACTTT.

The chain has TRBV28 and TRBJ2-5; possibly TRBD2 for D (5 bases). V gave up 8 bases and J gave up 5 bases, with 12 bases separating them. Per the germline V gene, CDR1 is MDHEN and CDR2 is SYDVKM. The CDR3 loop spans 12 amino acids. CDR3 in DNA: TGTGCCAGCGCGGACTTTGCGGAGACCCAGTACTTC. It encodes CASADFAETQYF.

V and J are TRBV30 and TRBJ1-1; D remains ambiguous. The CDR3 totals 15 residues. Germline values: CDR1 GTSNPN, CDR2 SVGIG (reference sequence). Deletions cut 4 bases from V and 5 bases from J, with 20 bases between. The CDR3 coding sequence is TGTGCCTGGACCACCTCCCGGTCCCCGAGGACTGAAGCTTTCTTT. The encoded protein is CAWTTSRSPRTEAFF. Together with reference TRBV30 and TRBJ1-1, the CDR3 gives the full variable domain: SQTIHQWPATLVQPVGSPLSLECTVEGTSNPNLYWYRQAAGRGLQLLFYSVGIGQISSEVPQNLSASRPQDRQFILSSKKLLLSDSGFYLCAWTTSRSPRTEAFFGQGTRLTVV.